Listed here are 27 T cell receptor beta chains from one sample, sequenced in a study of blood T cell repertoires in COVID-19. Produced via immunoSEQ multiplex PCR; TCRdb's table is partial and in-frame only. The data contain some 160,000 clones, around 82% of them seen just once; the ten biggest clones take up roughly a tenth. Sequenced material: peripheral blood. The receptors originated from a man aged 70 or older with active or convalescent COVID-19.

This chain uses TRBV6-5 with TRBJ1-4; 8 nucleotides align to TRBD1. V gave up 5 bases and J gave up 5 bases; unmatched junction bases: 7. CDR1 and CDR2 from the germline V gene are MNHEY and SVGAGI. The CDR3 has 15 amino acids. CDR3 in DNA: TGTGCCAGCAGTCTCGCCGACAGGGGAAATGAAAAACTGTTTTTT. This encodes CASSLADRGNEKLFF.

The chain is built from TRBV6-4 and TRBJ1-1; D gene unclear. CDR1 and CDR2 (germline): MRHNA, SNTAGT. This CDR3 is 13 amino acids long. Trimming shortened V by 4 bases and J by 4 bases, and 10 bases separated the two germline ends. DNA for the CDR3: TGTGCCAGCAGTGTGTCCCCGGGCACTGAAGCTTTCTTT. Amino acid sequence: CASSVSPGTEAFF.

Written as DNA, the CDR3 is TGTGCCAGCAGTTCCCTGACTAGCAGAGGGGAGACCCAGTACTTC. Residues: CASSSLTSRGETQYF. This chain connects TRBV28 to TRBJ2-5; 7 positions agree with TRBD2. The V gene's germline CDR1 is MDHEN and CDR2 SYDVKM. The V and J ends lost 4 bases and 5 bases, in that order; junction bases with no gene match: 10. The CDR3 has 15 amino acids.

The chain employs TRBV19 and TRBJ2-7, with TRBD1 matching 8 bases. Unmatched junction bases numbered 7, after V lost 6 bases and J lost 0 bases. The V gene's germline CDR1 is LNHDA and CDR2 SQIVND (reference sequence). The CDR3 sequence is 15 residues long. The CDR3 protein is CASRAEGTGSYEQYF. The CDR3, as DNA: TGTGCCAGTAGAGCCGAGGGGACAGGCTCCTACGAGCAGTACTTC.

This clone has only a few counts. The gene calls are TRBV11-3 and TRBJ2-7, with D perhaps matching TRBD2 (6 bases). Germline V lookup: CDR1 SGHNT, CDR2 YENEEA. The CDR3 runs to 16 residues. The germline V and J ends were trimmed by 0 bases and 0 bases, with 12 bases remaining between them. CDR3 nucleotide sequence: TGTGCCAGCAGCTTAGAGATCCCCGGGAGCTCCTACGAGCAGTACTTC. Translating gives CASSLEIPGSSYEQYF.

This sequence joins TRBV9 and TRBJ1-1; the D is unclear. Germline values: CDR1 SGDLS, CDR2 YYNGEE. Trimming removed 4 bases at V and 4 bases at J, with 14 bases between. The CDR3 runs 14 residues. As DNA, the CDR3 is TGTGCCAGCAGCCGGACTCTCCTGGGCACTGAAGCTTTCTTT. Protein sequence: CASSRTLLGTEAFF.

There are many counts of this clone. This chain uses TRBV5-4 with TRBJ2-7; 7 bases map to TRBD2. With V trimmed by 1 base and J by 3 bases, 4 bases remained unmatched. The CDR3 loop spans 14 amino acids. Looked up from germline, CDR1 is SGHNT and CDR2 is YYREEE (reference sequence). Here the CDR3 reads CASSLWGGGYEQYF. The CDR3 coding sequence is TGTGCCAGCAGCTTGTGGGGGGGTGGCTACGAGCAGTACTTC.

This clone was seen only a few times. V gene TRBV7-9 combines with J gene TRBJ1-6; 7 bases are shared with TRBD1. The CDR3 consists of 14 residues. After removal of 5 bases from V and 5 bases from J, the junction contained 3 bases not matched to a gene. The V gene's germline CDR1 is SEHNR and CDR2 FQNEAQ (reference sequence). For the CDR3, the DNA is TGTGCCAGCAGCGACAGGGTCGATAATTCACCCCTCCACTTT. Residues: CASSDRVDNSPLHF.

In DNA form, the CDR3 reads TGTGCCAGCAGCCGGGACAGGGGGCGTAGCACAGATACGCAGTATTTT. The encoded protein is CASSRDRGRSTDTQYF. V usage is TRBV5-8 and J usage is TRBJ2-3; 12 bases align to TRBD1. V shed 4 bases, J shed 0 bases, and the junction held 3 bases outside the gene matches. The germline V gene has CDR1 SGHTS and CDR2 YDEGEE. The CDR3 sequence is 16 residues long. Together with reference TRBV5-8 and TRBJ2-3, the CDR3 gives the full variable domain: EAGVTQSPTHLIKTRGQQATLRCSPISGHTSVYWYQQALGLGLQFLLWYDEGEERNRGNFPPRFSGRQFPNYSSELNVNALELEDSALYLCASSRDRGRSTDTQYFGPGTRLTVL.

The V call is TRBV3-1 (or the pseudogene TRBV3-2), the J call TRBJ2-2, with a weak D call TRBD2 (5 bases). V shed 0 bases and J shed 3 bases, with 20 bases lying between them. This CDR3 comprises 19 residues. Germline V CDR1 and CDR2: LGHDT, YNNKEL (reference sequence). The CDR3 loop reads CASSQDEGCGRRYTGELFF. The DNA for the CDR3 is TGTGCCAGCAGCCAAGATGAGGGTTGTGGACGGAGGTACACCGGGGAGCTGTTTTTT.

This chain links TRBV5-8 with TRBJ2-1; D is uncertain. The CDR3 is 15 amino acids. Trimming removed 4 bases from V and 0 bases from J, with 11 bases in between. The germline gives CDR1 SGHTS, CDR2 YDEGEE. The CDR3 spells CASSPRRSSYNEQFF. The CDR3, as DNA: TGTGCCAGCAGCCCCAGAAGAAGCTCCTACAATGAGCAGTTCTTC.

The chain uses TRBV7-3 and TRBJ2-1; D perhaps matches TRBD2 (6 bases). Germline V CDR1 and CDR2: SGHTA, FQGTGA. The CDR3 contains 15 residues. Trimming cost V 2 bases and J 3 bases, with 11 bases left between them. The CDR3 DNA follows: TGTGCCAGCAGCTTAGGGGCTAGCGACTACAATGAGCAGTTCTTC. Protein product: CASSLGASDYNEQFF. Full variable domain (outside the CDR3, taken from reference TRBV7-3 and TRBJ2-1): GAGVSQTPSNKVTEKGKYVELRCDPISGHTALYWYRQSLGQGPEFLIYFQGTGAADDSGLPNDRFFAVRPEGSVSTLKIQRTERGDSAVYLCASSLGASDYNEQFFGPGTRLTVL.

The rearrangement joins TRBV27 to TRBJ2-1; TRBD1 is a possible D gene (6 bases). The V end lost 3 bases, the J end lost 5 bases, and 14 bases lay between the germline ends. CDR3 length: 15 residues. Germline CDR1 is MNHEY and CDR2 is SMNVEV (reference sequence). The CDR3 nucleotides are TGTGCCAGCAGTTTTCTACCGGGACACGACAATGAGCAGTTCTTC. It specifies CASSFLPGHDNEQFF.

This CDR3 reads CASSVDRSQETQYF. CDR3 nucleotide sequence: TGTGCCAGCAGCGTAGACAGGAGCCAAGAGACCCAGTACTTC. This sequence joins TRBV9 and TRBJ2-5; D may be TRBD1 (5 bases). The germline gives CDR1 SGDLS, CDR2 YYNGEE. This CDR3 is 14 amino acids long. Trimming left V 0 bases short and J 1 base short, with 7 bases between.

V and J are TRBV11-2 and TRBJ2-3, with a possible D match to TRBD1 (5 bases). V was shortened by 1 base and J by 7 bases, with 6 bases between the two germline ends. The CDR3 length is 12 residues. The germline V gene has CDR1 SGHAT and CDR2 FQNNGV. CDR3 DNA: TGTGCCAGCAGCTTAGCAGGGCATACGCAGTATTTT. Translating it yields CASSLAGHTQYF.

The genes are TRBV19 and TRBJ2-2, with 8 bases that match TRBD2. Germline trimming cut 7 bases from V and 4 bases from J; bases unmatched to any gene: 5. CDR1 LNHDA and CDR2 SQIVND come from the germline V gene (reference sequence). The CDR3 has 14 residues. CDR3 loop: CASTGGDRTGELFF. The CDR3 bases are TGTGCCAGTACCGGGGGGGACCGCACCGGGGAGCTGTTTTTT.

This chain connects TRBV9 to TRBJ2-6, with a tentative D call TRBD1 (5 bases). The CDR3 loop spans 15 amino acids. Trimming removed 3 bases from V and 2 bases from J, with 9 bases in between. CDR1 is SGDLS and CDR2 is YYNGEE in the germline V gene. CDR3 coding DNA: TGTGCCAGCAGCGCCAGGGTCCCTGGGGCCAACGTCCTGACTTTC. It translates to CASSARVPGANVLTF.

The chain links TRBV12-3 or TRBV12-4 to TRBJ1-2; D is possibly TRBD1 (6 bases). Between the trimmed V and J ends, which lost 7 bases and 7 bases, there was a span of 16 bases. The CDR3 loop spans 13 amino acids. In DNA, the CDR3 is TGTGCCAGCACCTTACCCCAGGGGAGTGGCTACACCTTC. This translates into CASTLPQGSGYTF.

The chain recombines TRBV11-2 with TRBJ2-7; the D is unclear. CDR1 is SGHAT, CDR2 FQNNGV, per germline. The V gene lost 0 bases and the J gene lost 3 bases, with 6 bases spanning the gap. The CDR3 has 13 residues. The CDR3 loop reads CASSLETDYEQYF. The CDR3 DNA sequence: TGTGCCAGCAGCTTAGAGACTGACTACGAGCAGTACTTC.

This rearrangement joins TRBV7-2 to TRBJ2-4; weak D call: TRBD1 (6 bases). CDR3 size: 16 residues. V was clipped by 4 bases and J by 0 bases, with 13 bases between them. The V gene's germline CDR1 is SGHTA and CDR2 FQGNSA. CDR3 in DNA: TGTGCCAGCAGCTCTACAGGGACCATAGCCAAAAACATTCAGTACTTC. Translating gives CASSSTGTIAKNIQYF.

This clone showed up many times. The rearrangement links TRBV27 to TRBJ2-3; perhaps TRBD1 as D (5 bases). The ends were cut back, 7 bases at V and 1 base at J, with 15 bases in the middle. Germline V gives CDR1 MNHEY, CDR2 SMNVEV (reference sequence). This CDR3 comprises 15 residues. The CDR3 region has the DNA TGTGCCAGCAACGAACAGGCCGTTGGCACAGATACGCAGTATTTT. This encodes CASNEQAVGTDTQYF.

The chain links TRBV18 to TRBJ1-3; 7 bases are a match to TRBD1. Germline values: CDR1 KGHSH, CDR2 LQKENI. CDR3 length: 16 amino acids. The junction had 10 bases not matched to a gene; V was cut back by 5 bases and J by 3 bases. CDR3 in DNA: TGTGCCAGCTCATTAAACGAGGGGGCTGGTGGAAACACCATATATTTT. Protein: CASSLNEGAGGNTIYF.

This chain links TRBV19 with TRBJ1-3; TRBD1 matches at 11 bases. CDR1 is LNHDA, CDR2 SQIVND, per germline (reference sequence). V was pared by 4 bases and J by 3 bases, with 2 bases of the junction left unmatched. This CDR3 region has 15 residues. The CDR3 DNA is TGTGCCAGTAGTACGGACAGGGGGCTTGGAAACACCATATATTTT. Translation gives CASSTDRGLGNTIYF.

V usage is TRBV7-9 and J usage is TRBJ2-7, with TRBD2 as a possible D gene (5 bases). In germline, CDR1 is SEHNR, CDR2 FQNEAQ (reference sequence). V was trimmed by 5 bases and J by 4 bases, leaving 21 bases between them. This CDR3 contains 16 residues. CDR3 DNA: TGTGCCAGCAGCCCGGGCCTCCGGGGAAACCCGTACGAGCAGTACTTC. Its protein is CASSPGLRGNPYEQYF.

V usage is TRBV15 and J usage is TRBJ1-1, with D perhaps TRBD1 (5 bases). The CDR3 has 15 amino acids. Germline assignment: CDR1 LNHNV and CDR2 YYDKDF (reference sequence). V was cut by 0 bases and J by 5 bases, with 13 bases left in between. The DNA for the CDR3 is TGTGCCACCAGCAGAGATGGGGGGTTAGGGACTGAAGCTTTCTTT. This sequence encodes CATSRDGGLGTEAFF.

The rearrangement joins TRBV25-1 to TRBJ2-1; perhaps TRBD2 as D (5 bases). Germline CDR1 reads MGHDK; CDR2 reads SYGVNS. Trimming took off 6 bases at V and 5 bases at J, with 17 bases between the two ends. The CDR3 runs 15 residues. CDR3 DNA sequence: TGTGCCAGCAGCTCTTCCGGGATGAGGAACAATGAGCAGTTCTTC. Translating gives CASSSSGMRNNEQFF.

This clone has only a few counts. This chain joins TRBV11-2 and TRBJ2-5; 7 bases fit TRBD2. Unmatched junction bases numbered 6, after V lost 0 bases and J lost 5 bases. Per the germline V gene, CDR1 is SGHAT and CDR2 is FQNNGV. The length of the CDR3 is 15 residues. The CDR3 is CASSLDGLAAETQYF. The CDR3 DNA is TGTGCCAGCAGCTTAGATGGCCTAGCGGCGGAGACCCAGTACTTC.